Shown below are 29 T cell receptor beta chains from a single sample sequenced in a study of tumor-infiltrating lymphocytes in oesophageal squamous cell carcinoma. MiXCR was run by TCRdb on the PCR reads, yielding one entry per CDR3 protein. The table has 9,500 or so distinct CDR3 sequences, roughly three fifths seen once. Sample: esophageal tumor tissue. The receptors were gathered from a female donor with esophageal squamous cell carcinoma.

This chain links TRBV5-4 with TRBJ2-1; no definite D call. The germline V and J ends were trimmed by 4 bases and 2 bases, with 7 bases remaining between them. The CDR3 has 13 amino acids. Germline V gene data show CDR1 as SGHNT and CDR2 as YYREEE (reference sequence). CDR3 protein: CASSGVTYNEQFF. As DNA, the CDR3 is TGTGCCAGCAGCGGAGTAACCTACAATGAGCAGTTCTTC.

Only a few counts were recorded for this clonotype. The chain uses TRBV7-9 and TRBJ2-7, with 7 nucleotides matching TRBD1. Germline loops: CDR1 SEHNR, CDR2 FQNEAQ (reference sequence). V lost 5 bases and J lost 6; bases outside the gene matches: 13. The CDR3 spans 15 residues. The CDR3 coding sequence is TGTGCCAGCAGCCTACTGCGGACAGGTCCCTGCGAGCAGTACTTC. Translated, it gives CASSLLRTGPCEQYF.

This clonotype was counted only a few times. The V and J genes are TRBV7-6 and TRBJ2-5, with D uncertain. The germline V gene encodes CDR1 SGHVS and CDR2 FNYEAQ. Between the trimmed V and J ends, which lost 5 bases and 3 bases, there was a span of 10 bases. The CDR3 is 13 amino acids. CDR3 in DNA: TGTGCCAGCAGCCTGGAACCCAAAGAGACCCAGTACTTC. This codes for CASSLEPKETQYF.

Worth noting for this clonotype: The junction departs from the called germline gene at one end, perhaps through a read error. The CDR3: CASSSLAGGPDEQFF. In DNA form, the CDR3 reads TGTGCTAGCAGCTCTCTAGCGGGAGGGCCAGATGAGCAGTTCTTC. V and J are TRBV7-7 and TRBJ2-5; 12 bases agree with TRBD2. The J call may be faulty, since TRBJ2-1 better matches the DNA end. CDR1 and CDR2 (germline): SSHAT, FNYEAQ (reference sequence). The CDR3 has 15 residues.

V is TRBV7-8 and J is TRBJ1-1; TRBD1 is a possible D gene (5 bases). The CDR3 is made up of 14 amino acids. Germline CDR1 SGHVS, CDR2 FQNEAQ. Trimming cost V 6 bases and J 1 base, with 12 bases left between them. The CDR3 sequence is CASRRQTGNTEAFF. CDR3 DNA: TGTGCCAGCAGGCGTCAAACAGGGAACACTGAAGCTTTCTTT.

This clonotype was picked up a small number of times. The CDR3 coding sequence is TGTGCCAGCAGCAGCGGGGAGACCCAGTACTTC. As protein: CASSSGETQYF. The chain links TRBV7-8 to TRBJ2-5; TRBD2 might be the D (6 bases). The CDR3 runs to 11 residues. Germline lookup yields CDR1 SGHVS and CDR2 FQNEAQ. V dropped 5 bases and J dropped 5 bases, with 6 bases sitting between them.

This clonotype was observed many times. The CDR3 protein is CASRTDGTYEQYF. For the CDR3, the DNA is TGTGCCAGCCGAACAGACGGGACCTACGAGCAGTACTTC. The V gene is TRBV18, the J gene TRBJ2-7, with D perhaps matching TRBD2 (5 bases). The CDR3 length is 13 residues. Trimming removed 8 bases at V and 2 bases at J, with 13 bases between. Per the germline V gene, CDR1 is KGHSH and CDR2 is LQKENI.

This clonotype was seen ten or more times. The chain employs TRBV25-1 and TRBJ1-3; D ambiguous. The CDR3 is 14 amino acids. V was cut by 2 bases and J by 2 bases, with 7 bases left in between. CDR1 MGHDK and CDR2 SYGVNS come from the germline V gene. The CDR3 DNA is TGTGCCAGCAGTGAAGAGAGAACTGGAAACACCATATATTTT. It is translated as CASSEERTGNTIYF.

Judged by abundance, this clonotype is medium-sized. The rearrangement joins TRBV11-3 to TRBJ1-1; no reliable D call. Germline assignment: CDR1 SGHNT and CDR2 YENEEA. CDR3 length equals 13 residues. The V end was cut by 5 bases, the J end by 1 base, with 8 bases between. The CDR3 here is CASSAESNTEAFF. The CDR3 DNA follows: TGTGCCAGCAGCGCGGAATCGAACACTGAAGCTTTCTTT.

The V call is TRBV6-6, the J call TRBJ2-3; 9 bases line up with TRBD2. CDR3 length: 16 amino acids. The V gene end was trimmed by 0 bases and the J gene end by 10 bases; junction bases not matched to a gene: 11. CDR1 and CDR2 from the germline V gene are MNHNY and SVGAGI (reference sequence). This CDR3 reads CASSYSGSSGKGAQYF. The CDR3 nucleotides read TGTGCCAGCAGTTACTCGGGGTCTAGCGGGAAAGGGGCGCAGTATTTT.

CDR3 in DNA: TGTGCCAGCAGCTTAGTCTGGTCCTCCTACGAGCAGTACTTC. Amino acid sequence: CASSLVWSSYEQYF. The V and J genes are TRBV7-2 and TRBJ2-7; D gene unclear. V lost 1 base to trimming and J lost 0 bases, with 7 bases between them. CDR1 is SGHTA, CDR2 FQGNSA, per germline. The CDR3 is 14 amino acids.

The chain recombines TRBV7-2 with TRBJ2-5; 8 bases agree with TRBD1. Judging by the DNA end, TRBJ2-1 fits better; the J call may be wrong. Looked up from germline, CDR1 is SGHTA and CDR2 is FQGNSA. The length of the CDR3 is 15 residues. For the CDR3, the DNA is TGTGCCAGCAGCTTAGATCCAGGGGGCGTGAATGAGCAGTTCTTC. Its translation: CASSLDPGGVNEQFF.

The chain combines TRBV11-1 with TRBJ2-3; possible D gene TRBD2, 6 bases. The CDR3 runs 15 residues. Trimming pared 2 bases from V and 2 bases from J, leaving 11 bases between. Germline V CDR1 and CDR2: SGHAT, FQDESV (reference sequence). The CDR3 coding sequence is TGTGCCAGCAGCTTATGGAGGGGAGACACAGATACGCAGTATTTT. Protein sequence: CASSLWRGDTDTQYF.

This rearrangement joins TRBV27 to TRBJ2-5, with 8 bases aligning to TRBD1. V was clipped by 4 bases and J by 4 bases; unmatched bases: 5. Germline CDR1 is MNHEY and CDR2 is SMNVEV (reference sequence). The CDR3 extends over 14 amino acids. The CDR3 DNA reads TGTGCCAGCAGTTCGGCCGACAGGGGAGAGACCCAGTACTTC. It translates to CASSSADRGETQYF.

This chain uses TRBV7-9 with TRBJ1-1; TRBD1 aligns across 7 bases. V lost 2 bases and J lost 4; bases outside the gene matches: 1. Germline V gives CDR1 SEHNR, CDR2 FQNEAQ (reference sequence). The CDR3 has 13 amino acids. The CDR3 DNA reads as TGTGCCAGCAGCTTACAGGGGGGCACTGAAGCTTTCTTT. It encodes CASSLQGGTEAFF.

This chain links TRBV7-2 with TRBJ1-5; 7 positions match TRBD1. This CDR3 is built from 15 residues. Trimming removed 3 bases from V and 5 bases from J; junction bases left unmatched: 7. Germline V CDR1 and CDR2: SGHTA, FQGNSA. The CDR3 spells CASSLFVTGHQPQHF. Here the CDR3 DNA reads TGTGCCAGCAGCTTGTTCGTGACAGGGCATCAGCCCCAGCATTTT.

A few counts support this clonotype. The chain has TRBV7-6 and TRBJ2-3; D is perhaps TRBD2 (6 bases). Germline V CDR1 and CDR2: SGHVS, FNYEAQ. Trimming took off 5 bases at V and 1 base at J, with 13 bases between the two ends. The CDR3 covers 15 residues. The CDR3 loop is CASSLRGRGTDTQYF. CDR3 in DNA: TGTGCCAGCAGCCTGCGGGGAAGGGGCACAGATACGCAGTATTTT.

This clonotype was observed a handful of times. The junction does not match germline at one end; this may be a read error. This chain connects TRBV7-7 to TRBJ2-5; 8 nucleotides match TRBD1. Germline CDR1 and CDR2: SSHAT and FNYEAQ (reference sequence). This CDR3 region has 13 residues. Written as DNA, the CDR3 is TGTGCTAGCAGCCGACAGGGGTGGGAGACCCAGTACTTC. Its translation is CASSRQGWETQYF.

The chain has TRBV7-8 and TRBJ2-5; 9 bases are a match to TRBD1. Germline V gene data show CDR1 as SGHVS and CDR2 as FQNEAQ. V dropped 1 base and J dropped 11; count of bases not matched to a gene: 14. The CDR3 sequence is 16 residues long. The CDR3 sequence: CASSLGWGQGYNEQYF. DNA of the CDR3: TGTGCCAGCAGCTTAGGCTGGGGACAGGGATACAATGAGCAGTACTTC.

V and J are TRBV7-8 and TRBJ2-6, with D unclear. V lost 5 bases and J 0 bases, leaving 20 bases between the germline ends. The CDR3 is 19 residues long. Per the germline V gene, CDR1 is SGHVS and CDR2 is FQNEAQ. In DNA form, the CDR3 reads TGTGCCAGCAGCCCCCTACGGACGAAGGTCGCCTCTGGGGCCAACGTCCTGACTTTC. This codes for CASSPLRTKVASGANVLTF.

CDR3 loop: CASSNPGLAGFDNIQYF. The CDR3 nucleotides are TGTGCCAGCAGCAATCCGGGACTAGCGGGTTTCGATAACATTCAGTACTTC. This chain joins TRBV7-2 and TRBJ2-4; 12 nucleotides agree with TRBD2. The germline CDR1 and CDR2 sequences are SGHTA and FQGNSA. This CDR3 is 17 amino acids long. V lost 5 bases to trimming and J lost 7 bases; unmatched junction nucleotides: 12. Full variable domain (remainder filled in from reference TRBV7-2 and TRBJ2-4): GAGVSQSPSNKVTEKGKDVELRCDPISGHTALYWYRQSLGQGLEFLIYFQGNSAPDKSGLPSDRFSAERTGGSVSTLTIQRTQQEDSAVYLCASSNPGLAGFDNIQYFGAGTRLSVL.

Ten or more counts support this clonotype. The DNA for the CDR3 is TGTGCCAGCAGCTCGGTAGACTACGAGCAGTACTTC. This sequence encodes CASSSVDYEQYF. This chain connects TRBV11-2 to TRBJ2-7; D unresolved. The germline V and J ends were trimmed by 4 bases and 3 bases, with 7 bases remaining between them. CDR1 is SGHAT and CDR2 is FQNNGV in the germline V gene. The CDR3 has 12 residues.

This clonotype has ten or more counts. V and J are TRBV4-1 and TRBJ2-7; 8 bases map to TRBD2. The CDR3 runs to 14 residues. Trimming removed 6 bases from V and 4 bases from J; junction bases left unmatched: 8. The germline CDR1 and CDR2 sequences are MGHRA and YSYEKL. CDR3 bases: TGCGCCAGCAGTTTAACTAGCGGAACTTACGAGCAGTACTTC. As protein: CASSLTSGTYEQYF.

This chain connects TRBV7-9 to TRBJ2-2, with D perhaps matching TRBD1 (6 bases). Germline-derived CDR1 and CDR2 are SEHNR and FQNEAQ (reference sequence). With 2 bases removed from V and 5 bases from J, the gap between germline ends came to 12 bases. The CDR3 covers 15 residues. As DNA, the CDR3 is TGTGCCAGCAGCTTAACAGGGAAGGATACCGGGGAGCTGTTTTTT. It yields the protein CASSLTGKDTGELFF. The whole variable domain, filled in from reference TRBV7-9 and TRBJ2-2, reads DTGVSQNPRHKITKRGQNVTFRCDPISEHNRLYWYRQTLGQGPEFLTYFQNEAQLEKSRLLSDRFSAERPKGSFSTLEIQRTEQGDSAMYLCASSLTGKDTGELFFGEGSRLTVL.

This clonotype was seen a handful of times. This chain joins TRBV7-3 and TRBJ2-5; unclear D gene. From germline, CDR1 is SGHTA and CDR2 FQGTGA. V lost 5 bases and J lost 4, with 11 bases in between. The CDR3 is made up of 13 amino acids. In DNA, the CDR3 is TGTGCCAGCAGCCGTCACATGGGAGAGACCCAGTACTTC. Protein: CASSRHMGETQYF.

The chain has TRBV7-4 and TRBJ2-3, with D hard to call. The CDR3 is 12 residues long. CDR1 is SGHVT, CDR2 SQSDAQ, per germline. Trimming took 5 bases from V and 2 from J, leaving 5 bases between them. The CDR3 DNA reads TGTGCCAGCAGCCAAGTCACAGATACGCAGTATTTT. Its translation is CASSQVTDTQYF. Full variable domain (remainder filled in from reference TRBV7-4 and TRBJ2-3): GAGVSQSPRYKVAKRGRDVALRCDSISGHVTLYWYRQTLGQGSEVLTYSQSDAQRDKSGRPSGRFSAERPERSVSTLKIQRTEQGDSAVYLCASSQVTDTQYFGPGTRLTVL.

This clonotype was detected many times. The J gene is TRBJ1-2, the V gene TRBV11-2, with D hard to call. Germline values: CDR1 SGHAT, CDR2 FQNNGV. The V gene lost 0 bases and the J gene lost 7 bases, with 9 bases spanning the gap. The CDR3 contains 13 residues. CDR3 sequence (DNA): TGTGCCAGCAGCTTAGATGTGCGGGTTGGCTACACCTTC. Translation: CASSLDVRVGYTF. Full variable domain (outside the CDR3, taken from reference TRBV11-2 and TRBJ1-2): EAGVAQSPRYKIIEKRQSVAFWCNPISGHATLYWYQQILGQGPKLLIQFQNNGVVDDSQLPKDRFSAERLKGVDSTLKIQPAKLEDSAVYLCASSLDVRVGYTFGSGTRLTVV.

The chain is built from TRBV6-1 and TRBJ2-1; D is possibly TRBD2 (5 bases). The better agreement between TRBJ2-7 and the DNA end casts doubt on the J call. This CDR3 spans 14 amino acids. The germline CDR1 and CDR2 sequences are MNHNS and SASEGT. The CDR3 sequence is CASSEAGISYEQYF. As DNA, the CDR3 is TGTGCCAGCAGTGAAGCCGGGATCTCCTACGAGCAGTACTTC.

The chain uses TRBV6-1 and TRBJ2-3; TRBD2 agrees at 12 bases. This CDR3 comprises 15 residues. Unmatched junction bases numbered 4, after V lost 0 bases and J lost 9 bases. From germline, CDR1 is MNHNS and CDR2 SASEGT. The CDR3 DNA is TGTGCCAGCAGTGAAGCTCTAGCGGGAGGGGTAACGCAGTATTTT. Translated: CASSEALAGGVTQYF.